This T cell receptor beta chain was recovered during a study of immune evolution from preneoplasia to lung adenocarcinoma. Patients had resection in Japan or China between the mid-2010s and the late 2010s. Each case's diagnosis was confirmed by two pathologists on H&E. Sequenced by immunoSEQ multiplex PCR; TCRdb stores in-frame clones only, minus some. The table shows 25,000 or so clones, with 65% to 75% occurring only once. The V end lost 6 bases, the J end lost 0 bases, and 15 bases lay between the germline ends. Germline V CDR1 and CDR2: MNHEY, SMNVEV (reference sequence). The CDR3 is 16 amino acids.

The sequence derives from a person aged 55 to 69 with invasive lung adenocarcinoma. Some clones in this sample may be carry-over from other donors' samples. Sequences were obtained from FFPE invasive lung adenocarcinoma tissue. V gene TRBV27 combines with J gene TRBJ1-3; no clear D. DNA of the CDR3: TGTGCCAGCAGACCCCCGGGAAAGGGCTCTGGAAACACCATATATTTT. Translation gives CASRPPGKGSGNTIYF.